The 10 T cell receptor beta chains below come from one sample, sequenced in a study of T-cell reconstitution after alpha-beta-depleted transplantation in children. Unique molecular identifiers were incorporated into the prepared TCRbeta library. TCRdb itself ran the PCR reads through MiXCR, one entry per CDR3 protein. The sample has about 200,000 distinct CDR3 sequences, around a sixth seen once; the top ten hold 43%. The input for sequencing was PBMCs, mostly from graft donor cells, taken 360 days after TCRalphabeta/CD19-depleted stem cell transplant. Source of these receptors: a male patient between 2 and 15 years old who had a stem cell transplant for acute lymphoblastic leukemia, so the T cells may come from the graft donor.

This clonotype showed up many times. The chain couples TRBV20-1 to TRBJ2-3, with unresolved D. Germline V gives CDR1 DFQATT, CDR2 SNEGSKA (reference sequence). V shed 5 bases and J shed 2 bases, with 17 bases lying between them. There are 15 residues in the CDR3. CDR3 region: CSAALRYPLTDTQYF. The DNA for the CDR3 is TGCAGTGCTGCTCTCCGATACCCTCTCACAGATACGCAGTATTTT.

This clonotype was counted between two and nine times. The genes are TRBV11-2 and TRBJ2-5; tentatively, D is TRBD2 (6 bases). V lost 3 bases and J lost 2, with 10 bases in between. This CDR3 spans 14 amino acids. Per the germline V gene, CDR1 is SGHAT and CDR2 is FQNNGV. The CDR3 coding sequence is TGTGCCAGCAGCTTCTGGACTAATCAAGAGACCCAGTACTTC. This translates into CASSFWTNQETQYF.

This sequence joins TRBV5-1 and TRBJ2-7; either TRBD1 or TRBD2 may supply D (5 bases each). The ends were cut back, 0 bases at V and 3 bases at J, with 10 bases in the middle. CDR1 is SGHRS and CDR2 is YFSETQ in the germline V gene. The CDR3 spans 14 residues. The CDR3 DNA reads as TGCGCCAGCAGCTTGGGGGGGACGGGCTACGAGCAGTACTTC. Translating it yields CASSLGGTGYEQYF.

The chain couples TRBV4-3 to TRBJ2-5; 9 bases match TRBD2. The CDR3 sequence is 15 residues long. After removal of 2 bases from V and 5 bases from J, the junction contained 6 bases not matched to a gene. Per germline, CDR1 LGHNA and CDR2 YSLEER. The CDR3 DNA follows: TGCGCCAGCAGCCAAAACCCTAGCGGGGTGGAGACCCAGTACTTC. This gives the protein CASSQNPSGVETQYF.

This clonotype was counted a few times. The chain joins TRBV9 to TRBJ2-1; possible D gene TRBD2, 5 bases. From germline, CDR1 is SGDLS and CDR2 YYNGEE. The CDR3 loop spans 14 amino acids. The germline V and J ends were trimmed by 4 bases and 9 bases, with 17 bases remaining between them. Here the CDR3 reads CASSPIAGVAEQFF. The CDR3 nucleotides read TGTGCCAGCAGCCCGATCGCCGGGGTAGCTGAGCAGTTCTTC.

This clonotype was counted between two and nine times. The CDR3 loop is CASSPAGSSYNEQFF. The CDR3 nucleotides read TGTGCCAGCAGCCCCGCAGGGAGCTCCTACAATGAGCAGTTCTTC. The J gene is TRBJ2-1, the V gene TRBV11-3; D assignment may be TRBD1 or TRBD2 (5 bases each). Germline loops: CDR1 SGHNT, CDR2 YENEEA. The CDR3 is 15 residues long. V was pared by 5 bases and J by 0 bases, with 11 bases between. Filled out from reference TRBV11-3 and TRBJ2-1, the complete variable domain reads EAGVVQSPRYKIIEKKQPVAFWCNPISGHNTLYWYLQNLGQGPELLIRYENEEAVDDSQLPKDRFSAERLKGVDSTLKIQPAELGDSAVYLCASSPAGSSYNEQFFGPGTRLTVL.

In its sample, this clonotype was seen many times. The V call is TRBV19, the J call TRBJ1-2; 8 nucleotides agree with TRBD1. This CDR3 has 15 amino acids. CDR1 is LNHDA, CDR2 SQIVND, per germline (reference sequence). V dropped 4 bases and J dropped 4; count of bases not matched to a gene: 8. The CDR3 spells CASSTDRQGIYGYTF. CDR3 coding DNA: TGTGCCAGTAGTACGGATCGACAGGGGATCTATGGCTACACCTTC.

The chain employs TRBV6-2 or TRBV6-3 and TRBJ2-1, with 8 bases matching TRBD2. The CDR3 totals 14 residues. Unmatched junction bases numbered 3, after V lost 6 bases and J lost 2 bases. CDR1 is MNHEY, CDR2 SVGEGT, per germline. The CDR3 spells CASRKGLAYNEQFF. The CDR3 bases are TGTGCCAGCAGGAAGGGACTAGCCTACAATGAGCAGTTCTTC.

The CDR3: CASSFDRRKETQYF. The CDR3 DNA follows: TGTGCCAGCAGTTTCGACAGACGGAAGGAGACCCAGTACTTC. V usage is TRBV28 and J usage is TRBJ2-5; D may be TRBD1 (5 bases). Germline V CDR1 and CDR2: MDHEN, SYDVKM. V shed 3 bases and J shed 5 bases, with 13 bases lying between them. The CDR3 loop spans 14 amino acids.

The rearrangement joins TRBV29-1 to TRBJ1-2; a weak D match, TRBD1 (5 bases). V lost 4 bases and J 4 bases, leaving 16 bases between the germline ends. Germline CDR1 reads SQVTM; CDR2 reads ANQGSEA. This CDR3 is built from 14 residues. CDR3 residues: CSVAGLGPSYGYTF. The CDR3 coding sequence is TGCAGCGTTGCAGGGTTGGGCCCCAGCTATGGCTACACCTTC.